This T cell receptor (beta chain) appears in the sequencing data of a study of shared clonotypes between healthy human individuals. As for the study in general: Per donor, CD8 memory used one plate, CD8 naive used two, CD4 memory used three and CD4 naive used three.

Concerning this clone: Its cognate antigen is unknown.

Whole-study findings and limits: Sharing across four donors was highest in naive CD4 (roughly 5%) and lowest in memory CD8 (0.4%).

The authors ran the assay at deep level. Some clones are missing from TCRdb's copy, which holds only in-frame ones; the method was immunoSEQ multiplex PCR. Here the sample spans under 1,100,000 clones, about four fifths being singletons. CDR3 size: 15 residues. The V segment lost 0 bases and the J segment 7 bases; nucleotides outside the gene matches: 4. The germline CDR1 and CDR2 sequences are SGHVS and FQNEAQ. Donation came from healthy HIV-negative adults that had no recent acute infections or vaccinations. Material: memory CD4+ T cells from PBMCs. Subset of the sample: CD45RA-negative fraction. This clonotype was sampled from a man younger than 35 in good health. Some clones in this sample may be carry-over from other donors' samples. This chain links TRBV7-8 with TRBJ2-1; 9 nucleotides match TRBD1. CDR3 amino acids: CASSLAGTGWNEQFF. In DNA form, the CDR3 reads TGTGCCAGCAGCTTAGCCGGGACAGGGTGGAATGAGCAGTTCTTC.